This T cell receptor (beta chain) was sequenced in a study of blood T cell repertoires in COVID-19. Study-wide background: Samples taken during acute and convalescent COVID-19 were collected in the United States, Italy and Spain. In each case, the material was cDNA or gDNA derived from T cells, B-cell-depleted T cells, or PBMCs.

Authors' analysis steps: Reference gene primers were amplified, and this amplification served to estimate nucleated cell counts. Here immunoSEQ multiplex PCR was the method, and the copy in TCRdb shows in-frame clones only, minus some. The D gene and trimming were derived from the DNA, and the V and J assignments and clone size from that table. This table holds around 260,000 clones, approximately 91% found once. The TCR originated in a human donor in a cohort sampled during active COVID-19. Sequencing was performed on peripheral blood.

The CDR3 region has the DNA TGTGCCAGCAGACCCGGCGGGGTGTGGACTGAAGCTTTCTTT. It encodes CASRPGGVWTEAFF. The rearrangement joins TRBV7-9 to TRBJ1-1; D gene unclear. V was trimmed by 6 bases and J by 5 bases, leaving 16 bases between them. The CDR3 extends over 14 amino acids. Germline CDR1 is SEHNR and CDR2 is FQNEAQ (reference sequence).